These T cell receptor beta chains were read from a single sample in a study of multiple sclerosis patients with progressive multifocal leukoencephalopathy. The assay was immunoSEQ multiplex PCR, and TCRdb's table has in-frame clones only and misses some. The sample lists 30,000 to 35,000 clones; roughly nine tenths were seen once. Sequencing used PBMCs, obtained from a patient treated with natalizumab. Every receptor here comes from a human donor with progressive multifocal leukoencephalopathy. Both conserved end residues are part of each CDR3. The D gene is left open where the match is weak. For some rows the clone size is stated as once, few or many, or as a class when expanded; others skip it.

size	J	D	V	CDR3	DNA
once	TRBJ2-3	.	TRBV5-1	CASSFRQPDTQYF	TGCGCCAGCAGCTTCCGACAGCCAGATACGCAGTATTTT
.	TRBJ2-5	TRBD2	TRBV29-1	CSVALKSGRSETQYF	TGCAGCGTTGCCCTCAAGAGCGGGAGGTCGGAGACCCAGTACTTC
.	TRBJ2-1	.	TRBV4-3	CASSQDYGATYNEQFF	TGCGCCAGCAGCCAAGATTACGGCGCCACCTACAATGAGCAGTTCTTC
.	TRBJ2-3	TRBD2	TRBV10-3	CAISPTSGSTQTRHTQYF	TGTGCCATCAGCCCGACTAGCGGGAGCACCCAAACCCGTCATACGCAGTATTTT
.	TRBJ2-3	TRBD1	TRBV29-1	CSVARFDSGGADTQYF	TGCAGCGTTGCTCGTTTTGACTCAGGGGGCGCAGATACGCAGTATTTT
.	TRBJ2-3	.	TRBV28	CASSYQGQATDTQYF	TGTGCCAGCAGCTACCAGGGCCAAGCCACAGATACGCAGTATTTT
.	TRBJ2-2	.	TRBV5-5	CASSLTFGGGDTGELFF	TGTGCCAGCAGCTTGACCTTCGGGGGCGGGGACACCGGGGAGCTGTTTTTT
.	TRBJ1-1	TRBD1	TRBV7-2	CASSTKRRQGANEAFF	TGTGCCAGCAGCACAAAACGGAGACAGGGGGCTAATGAAGCTTTCTTT
once	TRBJ2-7	TRBD1	TRBV18	CASSPTPNRGRYEQYF	TGTGCCAGCTCACCCACCCCTAACAGGGGAAGATACGAGCAGTACTTC
few	TRBJ1-1	.	TRBV19	CASSMILGSEAFF	TGTGCCAGTAGTATGATTTTAGGAAGCGAAGCTTTCTTT
.	TRBJ1-1	TRBD1	TRBV4-2	CASSQEQGGMRGCEAFF	TGTGCCAGCAGCCAAGAGCAGGGGGGGATGAGGGGTTGTGAAGCTTTCTTT
.	TRBJ2-1	.	TRBV30	CAWTTSYNEQFF	TGTGCCTGGACTACCAGCTACAATGAGCAGTTCTTC
.	TRBJ2-5	TRBD2	TRBV15	CATSREGGRAGETQYF	TGTGCCACCAGCAGAGAGGGCGGGAGAGCAGGGGAGACCCAGTACTTC
.	TRBJ2-7	.	TRBV5-1	CASSSQGGYEQYF	TGCGCCAGCAGCTCTCAGGGAGGCTACGAGCAGTACTTC
.	TRBJ1-5	.	TRBV5-1	CASSLDSNSNQPQHF	TGCGCCAGCAGCCTCGACAGTAATAGCAATCAGCCCCAGCATTTT